Described below is a single TCR beta chain sequence and its context. Antigen specificity is unknown. V was trimmed by 2 bases and J by 5 bases, leaving 15 bases between them. The CDR3 has 15 amino acids. As for time point: week 11, during vaccination. With topical imiquimod, each dose of the vaccine consisted of 300 ug of mutant IDH1 20-mer peptide. This specimen belongs to a study of a mutant IDH1 vaccine in newly diagnosed glioma. At the level of the study: Patients under treatment included 62.5% males and around 38% females and had a mean age of approximately 40 years. Before enrollment, patients got radiotherapy alone, temozolomide alone, or mostly the combination.

Here immunoSEQ multiplex PCR was the method, and the copy in TCRdb shows in-frame clones only, minus some. In the table there are under 55,000 clones, around 90% of which are singletons. This sequence joins TRBV6-7 and TRBJ1-1; D is perhaps TRBD1 (5 bases). TRBV6-7 is an open reading frame, and its role is uncertain. The source material was PBMCs, sampled from a glioma patient whose treatment included an IDH1 peptide vaccine. This clonotype originated in a man aged 50-59 years with glioma. CDR3 amino acids: CASSYRDSGQTEAFF. In nucleotides, the CDR3 is TGTGCCAGCAGTTACCGAGACAGTGGGCAAACTGAAGCTTTCTTT.